This entry describes one TCR beta chain. Its antigen is not known. The data originate from a study of a mutant IDH1 vaccine in newly diagnosed glioma. Looking at the study overall: All eight of the vaccinations patients received fell in weeks 1, 3, 5, 7, 11, 15, 19 and 23. Investigators started vaccination 4-6 weeks after radiotherapy alone, or with temozolomide cycles.

Sequencing was performed with immunoSEQ multiplex PCR; in TCRdb, only in-frame clones are kept and a portion is missing. The table records around 55,000 clones, around 80% of them present only once. Time point noted: week 23, last vaccination. Mutant IDH1 20-mer peptide, at 300 ug, made up each vaccine dose, with topical imiquimod. The study, taken as a whole, reports: Pseudoprogression looked unconnected to shifts in top peripheral T cell clonotypes.

The germline gives CDR1 ENHRY, CDR2 SYGVKD. The CDR3 is 14 residues long. V shed 6 bases, J shed 5 bases, and the junction held 7 bases outside the gene matches. The clonotype was recovered from a man aged 35-49 years with glioma. The V and J genes are TRBV10-3 and TRBJ2-1; TRBD1 matches at 7 bases. The sample in question was PBMCs, obtained from a glioma patient whose treatment included an IDH1 peptide vaccine. The CDR3 DNA reads as TGTGCCATCAGCCCAGGGGGAACCCACAATGAGCAGTTCTTC. This encodes CAISPGGTHNEQFF.